This T cell receptor beta chain appears in the sequencing data of a study of cytomegalovirus exposure and HLA in healthy donors. Study conclusions and caveats: A cluster of highly shared sequence variants was likely a sequencing artifact. The investigators catalogued 150 to 200 TCR beta chains as cytomegalovirus-associated. Being indistinguishable, some V segments were excluded, TRBV6-2 and TRBV6-3 among them. Across HLA loci, a later analysis found differing TCR association rates, with DRB1 most and HLA-C fewest.

On this clone itself: The antigen is unknown.

This CDR3 has 18 amino acids. The V gene end was trimmed by 9 bases and the J gene end by 0 bases; junction bases not matched to a gene: 16. Germline V gene lookup returns CDR1 SNHLY and CDR2 FYNNEI. PCR primers comprised 60 Vbeta and 13 Jbeta primers. Profiling relied on immunoSEQ multiplex PCR, and the TCRdb table lists in-frame clones only, not all of them. The table shows 180,000 or so clones, with over 65% occurring only once. The TCR originated in a man aged 18 to 29 in good health and CMV-seronegative. The sample taken for sequencing was PBMCs. V and J are TRBV2 and TRBJ2-7; 11 bases line up with TRBD1. CDR3 region: CARVIPHRDRGISYEQYF. The CDR3 DNA reads as TGTGCCAGAGTAATACCTCACCGGGACAGGGGGATCTCCTACGAGCAGTACTTC.